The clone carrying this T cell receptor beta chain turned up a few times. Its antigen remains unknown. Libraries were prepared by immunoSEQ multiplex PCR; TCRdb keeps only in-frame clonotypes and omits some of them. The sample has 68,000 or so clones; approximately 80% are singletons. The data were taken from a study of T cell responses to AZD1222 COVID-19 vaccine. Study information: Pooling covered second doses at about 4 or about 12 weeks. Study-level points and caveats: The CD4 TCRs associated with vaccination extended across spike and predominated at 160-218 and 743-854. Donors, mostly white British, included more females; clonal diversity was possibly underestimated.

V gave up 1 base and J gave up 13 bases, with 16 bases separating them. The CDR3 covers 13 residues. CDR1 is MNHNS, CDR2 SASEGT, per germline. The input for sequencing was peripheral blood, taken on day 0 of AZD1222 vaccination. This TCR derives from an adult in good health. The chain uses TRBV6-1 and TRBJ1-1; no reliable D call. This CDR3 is CASSEDRSSPGFF. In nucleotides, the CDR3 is TGTGCCAGCAGTGAAGATAGGAGCTCCCCTGGTTTCTTT.